This T cell receptor beta chain is drawn from a study of cytomegalovirus exposure and HLA in healthy donors. Germline loops: CDR1 PRHDT, CDR2 FYEKMQ (reference sequence). The V end lost 5 bases, the J end lost 3 bases, and 10 bases lay between the germline ends. The CDR3 contains 13 residues. Whole-study results and caveats: TCR beta chains numbering approximately 150 were designated cytomegalovirus-associated.

As to this clone: Its antigen is not known.

PCR amplification relied on 60 Vbeta primers (plus 13 Jbeta primers). Profiled with immunoSEQ multiplex PCR; TCRdb holds only in-frame clones, not every one. Among about 180,000 clones, 84% were seen once, and the ten largest hold around 1.2%. Sequences were obtained from PBMCs. The source of this sequence is a girl aged 2-9 years in good health and CMV-seropositive. This sequence joins TRBV13 and TRBJ1-1, with D possibly being TRBD1 (6 bases). In DNA, the CDR3 is TGTGCCAGCAGCGTAAACAGGGACACTGAAGCTTTCTTT. The encoded protein is CASSVNRDTEAFF.